The rows below give T cell receptor beta chains drawn from one sample of a study of blood T cell repertoires in COVID-19. Measured with immunoSEQ multiplex PCR; TCRdb has only the in-frame clones, and not every one. The sample includes approximately 150,000 clones, around 86% of them seen just once. The sample comprised peripheral blood. The origin of the receptors is a man in his fifties who had recovered from COVID-19. Each CDR3 is given with its conserved first and last residue. Each record gives: J gene, V gene, D gene, clone size, CDR3 length, CDR3 protein, CDR3 DNA. The D gene is left open where the match is weak. The size entry is marked missing in some rows and otherwise reads once, few, many or a size class.

j_call: TRBJ1-2; v_call: TRBV3-1/TRBV3-2; d_call: TRBD1; clone_size: NA; cdr3_length: 17; cdr3_aa: CASSQDFHQGVDYGYTF; cdr3_nt: TGTGCCAGCAGCCAAGATTTTCACCAGGGGGTTGACTATGGCTACACCTTC
j_call: TRBJ1-4; v_call: TRBV27; d_call: NA; clone_size: NA; cdr3_length: 15; cdr3_aa: CASSPQGLGNEKLFF; cdr3_nt: TGTGCCAGCAGCCCTCAGGGTTTGGGTAATGAAAAACTGTTTTTT
j_call: TRBJ1-2; v_call: TRBV11-2; d_call: NA; clone_size: NA; cdr3_length: 14; cdr3_aa: CASSSSDRTGGYTF; cdr3_nt: TGTGCCAGCAGCTCCAGCGACAGGACGGGTGGCTACACCTTC
j_call: TRBJ1-4; v_call: TRBV7-2; d_call: NA; clone_size: once; cdr3_length: 14; cdr3_aa: CASRGTGFNEKLFF; cdr3_nt: TGTGCCAGCAGGGGTACAGGCTTTAATGAAAAACTGTTTTTT
j_call: TRBJ2-1; v_call: TRBV11-2; d_call: NA; clone_size: NA; cdr3_length: 11; cdr3_aa: CASSLQNEQFF; cdr3_nt: TGTGCCAGCAGCTTACAGAATGAGCAGTTCTTC
j_call: TRBJ1-1; v_call: TRBV6-5; d_call: NA; clone_size: NA; cdr3_length: 14; cdr3_aa: CASNTIQGLTEAFF; cdr3_nt: TGTGCCAGCAATACGATACAGGGTCTCACTGAAGCTTTCTTT
j_call: TRBJ1-5; v_call: TRBV19; d_call: NA; clone_size: NA; cdr3_length: 15; cdr3_aa: CASSIRQGGNQPQHF; cdr3_nt: TGTGCCAGTAGTATTCGTCAGGGTGGCAATCAGCCCCAGCATTTT
j_call: TRBJ2-7; v_call: TRBV18; d_call: TRBD1; clone_size: NA; cdr3_length: 14; cdr3_aa: CASSLGQANYEQYF; cdr3_nt: TGTGCCAGCTCACTGGGACAGGCTAACTACGAGCAGTACTTC
j_call: TRBJ2-1; v_call: TRBV7-9; d_call: TRBD2; clone_size: NA; cdr3_length: 14; cdr3_aa: CASNSLRGVNEQFF; cdr3_nt: TGTGCCAGCAACTCCCTCCGGGGGGTCAATGAGCAGTTCTTC
j_call: TRBJ1-2; v_call: TRBV4-1; d_call: NA; clone_size: NA; cdr3_length: 16; cdr3_aa: CASSQVMVRTDYGYTF; cdr3_nt: TGCGCCAGCAGCCAAGTAATGGTCCGGACAGACTATGGCTACACCTTC
j_call: TRBJ1-3; v_call: TRBV6-5; d_call: NA; clone_size: NA; cdr3_length: 14; cdr3_aa: CATATSYSGNTIYF; cdr3_nt: TGTGCCACGGCGACATCTTACTCTGGAAACACCATATATTTT
j_call: TRBJ1-2; v_call: TRBV3-1/TRBV3-2; d_call: TRBD1; clone_size: few; cdr3_length: 15; cdr3_aa: CASSQKDREGYGYTF; cdr3_nt: TGTGCCAGCAGCCAGAAGGACAGGGAAGGCTATGGCTACACCTTC
j_call: TRBJ2-5; v_call: TRBV4-3; d_call: TRBD1; clone_size: NA; cdr3_length: 15; cdr3_aa: CASSQDDRAGETQYF; cdr3_nt: TGCGCCAGCAGCCAAGACGACAGGGCTGGGGAGACCCAGTACTTC
j_call: TRBJ2-3; v_call: TRBV7-2; d_call: TRBD1; clone_size: NA; cdr3_length: 14; cdr3_aa: CASSQDRVKDTQYF; cdr3_nt: TGTGCCAGCAGCCAGGACAGGGTAAAAGATACGCAGTATTTT
j_call: TRBJ1-4; v_call: TRBV6-5; d_call: TRBD1; clone_size: NA; cdr3_length: 14; cdr3_aa: CASSYRDRGEKLFF; cdr3_nt: TGTGCCAGCAGTTATCGGGACAGGGGTGAAAAACTGTTTTTT
j_call: TRBJ2-7; v_call: TRBV4-2; d_call: TRBD1; clone_size: NA; cdr3_length: 15; cdr3_aa: CASSQAGQGVGEQYF; cdr3_nt: TGTGCCAGCAGCCAAGCGGGACAGGGGGTCGGCGAGCAGTACTTC
j_call: TRBJ2-1; v_call: TRBV5-1; d_call: NA; clone_size: NA; cdr3_length: 14; cdr3_aa: CASSKNTAYNEQFF; cdr3_nt: TGCGCCAGCAGCAAAAATACAGCCTACAATGAGCAGTTCTTC
j_call: TRBJ1-1; v_call: TRBV6-1; d_call: NA; clone_size: NA; cdr3_length: 16; cdr3_aa: CASSGVGGRSNTEAFF; cdr3_nt: TGTGCCAGCAGTGGAGTGGGAGGACGGTCGAACACTGAAGCTTTCTTT
j_call: TRBJ2-2; v_call: TRBV5-1; d_call: TRBD1; clone_size: NA; cdr3_length: 15; cdr3_aa: CASSADRANTGELFF; cdr3_nt: TGCGCCAGCAGCGCGGACAGGGCGAACACCGGGGAGCTGTTTTTT
j_call: TRBJ1-5; v_call: TRBV10-3; d_call: NA; clone_size: NA; cdr3_length: 15; cdr3_aa: CAISEGRMAEQPQHF; cdr3_nt: TGTGCCATCAGTGAGGGCCGAATGGCGGAGCAGCCCCAGCATTTT
j_call: TRBJ1-2; v_call: TRBV7-9; d_call: NA; clone_size: few; cdr3_length: 10; cdr3_aa: CASSPGGYTF; cdr3_nt: TGTGCCAGCAGCCCAGGTGGCTACACCTTC
j_call: TRBJ1-5; v_call: TRBV6-2/TRBV6-3; d_call: NA; clone_size: NA; cdr3_length: 13; cdr3_aa: CASSHRVNQPQHF; cdr3_nt: TGTGCCAGCAGTCACAGGGTAAACCAGCCCCAGCATTTT
j_call: TRBJ2-7; v_call: TRBV7-6; d_call: TRBD2; clone_size: few; cdr3_length: 16; cdr3_aa: CASSLGGTESSYEQYF; cdr3_nt: TGTGCCAGCAGCTTGGGGGGGACCGAGAGCTCCTACGAGCAGTACTTC
j_call: TRBJ1-5; v_call: TRBV2; d_call: NA; clone_size: NA; cdr3_length: 14; cdr3_aa: CASSEGDPGQPQHF; cdr3_nt: TGTGCCAGCAGTGAAGGGGATCCAGGGCAGCCCCAGCATTTT
j_call: TRBJ1-2; v_call: TRBV4-2; d_call: TRBD1; clone_size: NA; cdr3_length: 15; cdr3_aa: CASSRIGQGAYGYTF; cdr3_nt: TGTGCCAGCAGCCGAATAGGACAGGGGGCATATGGCTACACCTTC
j_call: TRBJ1-4; v_call: TRBV4-3; d_call: TRBD1; clone_size: NA; cdr3_length: 16; cdr3_aa: CASSQGRTGINEKLFF; cdr3_nt: TGCGCCAGCAGCCAAGGACGGACAGGAATCAATGAAAAACTGTTTTTT
j_call: TRBJ2-7; v_call: TRBV3-1/TRBV3-2; d_call: TRBD2; clone_size: NA; cdr3_length: 15; cdr3_aa: CASSLGGGGAYEQYF; cdr3_nt: TGTGCCAGCAGCCTAGGAGGCGGGGGGGCCTACGAGCAGTACTTC